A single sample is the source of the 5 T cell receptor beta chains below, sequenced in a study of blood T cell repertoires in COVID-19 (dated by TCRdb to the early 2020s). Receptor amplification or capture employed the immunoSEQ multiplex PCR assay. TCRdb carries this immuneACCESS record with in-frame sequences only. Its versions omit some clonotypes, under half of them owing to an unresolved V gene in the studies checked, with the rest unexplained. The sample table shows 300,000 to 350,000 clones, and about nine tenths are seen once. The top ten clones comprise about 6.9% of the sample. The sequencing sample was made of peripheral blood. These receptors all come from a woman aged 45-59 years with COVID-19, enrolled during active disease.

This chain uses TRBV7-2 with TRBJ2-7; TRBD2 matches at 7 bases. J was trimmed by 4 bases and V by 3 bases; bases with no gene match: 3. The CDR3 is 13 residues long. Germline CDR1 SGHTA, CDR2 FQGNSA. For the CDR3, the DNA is TGTGCCAGCAGCTTTGGACTAGGGTACGAGCAGTACTTC. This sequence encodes CASSFGLGYEQYF.

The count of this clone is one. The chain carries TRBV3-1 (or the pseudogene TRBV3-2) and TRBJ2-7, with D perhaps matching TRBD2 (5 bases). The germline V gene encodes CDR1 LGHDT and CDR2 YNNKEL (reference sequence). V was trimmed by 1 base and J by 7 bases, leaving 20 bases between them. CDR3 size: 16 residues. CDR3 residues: CASSQAGHTPTSEQYF. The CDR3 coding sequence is TGTGCCAGCAGCCAAGCGGGCCATACCCCCACTAGTGAGCAGTACTTC.

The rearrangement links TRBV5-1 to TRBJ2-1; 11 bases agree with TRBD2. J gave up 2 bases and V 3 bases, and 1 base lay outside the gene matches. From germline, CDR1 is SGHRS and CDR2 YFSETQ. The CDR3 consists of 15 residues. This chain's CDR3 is CASSSLAGAYNEQFF. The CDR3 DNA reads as TGCGCCAGCAGCTCACTAGCGGGGGCCTACAATGAGCAGTTCTTC.

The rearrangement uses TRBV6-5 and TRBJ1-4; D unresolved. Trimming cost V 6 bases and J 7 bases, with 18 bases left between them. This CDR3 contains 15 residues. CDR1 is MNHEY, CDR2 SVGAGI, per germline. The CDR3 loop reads CASRRHSTVGEKLFF. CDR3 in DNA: TGTGCCAGCAGGAGACACTCGACCGTCGGTGAAAAACTGTTTTTT.

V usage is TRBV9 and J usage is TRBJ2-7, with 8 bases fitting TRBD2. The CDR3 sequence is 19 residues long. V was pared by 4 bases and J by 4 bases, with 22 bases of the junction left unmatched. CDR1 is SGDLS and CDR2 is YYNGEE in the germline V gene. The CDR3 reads CASSPTIQRGGLADYEQYF. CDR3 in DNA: TGTGCCAGCAGCCCCACCATTCAACGAGGAGGACTAGCCGATTACGAGCAGTACTTC.